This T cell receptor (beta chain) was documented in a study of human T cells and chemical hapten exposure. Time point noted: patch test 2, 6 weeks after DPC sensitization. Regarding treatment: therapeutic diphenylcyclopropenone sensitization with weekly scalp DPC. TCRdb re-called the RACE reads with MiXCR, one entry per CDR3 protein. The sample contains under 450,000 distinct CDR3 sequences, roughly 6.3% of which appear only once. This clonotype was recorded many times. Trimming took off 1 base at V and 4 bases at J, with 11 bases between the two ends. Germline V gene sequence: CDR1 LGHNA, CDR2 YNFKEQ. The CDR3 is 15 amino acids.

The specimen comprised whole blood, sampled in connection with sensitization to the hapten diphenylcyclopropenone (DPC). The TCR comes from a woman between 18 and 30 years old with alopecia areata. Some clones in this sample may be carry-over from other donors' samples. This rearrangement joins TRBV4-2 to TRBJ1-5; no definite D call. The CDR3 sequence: CASSQGTDGNQPQHF. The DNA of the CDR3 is TGTGCCAGCAGCCAAGGTACGGACGGTAATCAGCCCCAGCATTTT.